Listed below are T cell receptor beta chains from one sample, sequenced in a study of graft-versus-host responses after intestinal transplantation. Method: immunoSEQ multiplex PCR; TCRdb's copy keeps in-frame clones and lacks some. The table records 23,000 or so clones, 90% to 95% of them present only once. The specimen comprised PBMCs, sampled 18 days after transplant. The receptors derive from a human patient who received an intestinal transplant, so some T cells may come from the graft donor. The CDR3 runs from the conserved cysteine through the conserved F or W. The D gene is left open where the match is weak. The size of a clone is reported for some rows only, either as once, few or many, or as a class for expanded clones.

D	size	V	J	DNA	CDR3
-	-	TRBV5-6	TRBJ1-1	TGTGCCAGCAGCTTGGGCTCCACTGAAGCTTTCTTT	CASSLGSTEAFF
-	few	TRBV4-1	TRBJ1-2	TGCGCCAGCAGCCAAGATCCCTCTAATGGCTACACCTTC	CASSQDPSNGYTF
-	-	TRBV15	TRBJ1-1	TGTGCCACCAGCACAACAGTGAACACTGAAGCTTTCTTT	CATSTTVNTEAFF
TRBD2	-	TRBV19	TRBJ2-5	TGTGCCAGTACCTCGGGGCTAGCGGGGCCACTGTACTTC	CASTSGLAGPLYF
-	-	TRBV11-2	TRBJ2-5	TGTGCCAGCAGCAGACAGTTGGGGATCCAAGAGACCCAGTACTTC	CASSRQLGIQETQYF
-	-	TRBV9	TRBJ1-1	TGTGCCAGCAGCAAGACCTCCCGGGACATCCTTACTGAAGCTTTCTTT	CASSKTSRDILTEAFF
-	few	TRBV6-4	TRBJ2-3	TGTGCCAGCAGTGACGGGGGGGCTAGCACAGATACGCAGTATTTT	CASSDGGASTDTQYF
-	-	TRBV5-4	TRBJ2-7	TGTGCCAGCGGCCAAGGACACGATGAGCAGTACTTC	CASGQGHDEQYF
-	-	TRBV7-9	TRBJ1-3	TGTGCCAGCAGCTTAGAGGTTGGGGGGCCTGGAAACACCATATATTTT	CASSLEVGGPGNTIYF
TRBD2	-	TRBV7-9	TRBJ2-1	TGTGCCAGCAGCTACGGACTAGCCGTATCCAATGAGCAGTTCTTC	CASSYGLAVSNEQFF
TRBD1	-	TRBV6-5	TRBJ1-2	TGTGCCAGCAGTTCTCAGGGGGCCAGAGGCTACACCTTC	CASSSQGARGYTF
TRBD2	-	TRBV7-9	TRBJ2-5	TGTGCCAGCAGCTTAGGGGCGGGAGGGGGGACCCAGTACTTC	CASSLGAGGGTQYF
-	-	TRBV7-2	TRBJ2-7	TGTGCCAGCAGCCTATCCGCGTCAGGGGACTACGAGCAGTACTTC	CASSLSASGDYEQYF
TRBD1	-	TRBV30	TRBJ1-1	TGTGCCTGGAGCGCGGGACAGGACCATGAAGCTTTCTTT	CAWSAGQDHEAFF
-	-	TRBV4-2	TRBJ2-1	TGTGCCAGCAGCCAAGATCTAAGTGGGTACAATGAGCAGTTCTTC	CASSQDLSGYNEQFF
-	-	TRBV2	TRBJ1-1	TGTGCCAGCAGGACCGGGGAGAACACTGAAGCTTTCTTT	CASRTGENTEAFF
-	-	TRBV7-8	TRBJ2-1	TGTGCCAGCAGCGTACAGTCCCCCCCTTACAATGAGCAGTTCTTC	CASSVQSPPYNEQFF
-	-	TRBV5-4	TRBJ1-1	TGTGCCAGCAGCTTCCTTGGGGCCTCCGGGGCCACTGAAGCTTTCTTT	CASSFLGASGATEAFF
-	-	TRBV7-6	TRBJ2-2	TGTGCCAGCAGCGGGACTTCCACCGGGGAGCTGTTTTTT	CASSGTSTGELFF
-	once	TRBV29-1	TRBJ1-4	TGCAGCGTTGAAGTCATTAACCAGAACGAAAAACTGTTTTTT	CSVEVINQNEKLFF
-	-	TRBV5-6	TRBJ1-6	TGTGCCAGCAGCCTAAGGGGGGATTTTAATTCACCCCTCCACTTT	CASSLRGDFNSPLHF
-	-	TRBV7-6	TRBJ1-6	TGTGCCAGCAGCTTAGGAGGGCTTTCACCCCTCCACTTT	CASSLGGLSPLHF